These T cell receptor beta chains were read from a single sample in a study of shared clonotypes between healthy human individuals. Sequencing used immunoSEQ multiplex PCR; TCRdb keeps in-frame clones, though not all of them. The data show more than 2,000,000 clones, roughly 93% seen once. Material for sequencing was naive CD4+ T cells from PBMCs. The receptor set was obtained from a young man in good health. Some clones in this sample may be carry-over from other donors' samples. CDR3s include the opening cysteine and the closing phenylalanine or tryptophan. Each record gives: V gene, J gene, D gene, CDR3 length, CDR3 DNA, CDR3 protein. The D gene is left open where the match is weak.

v_gene: TRBV7-8
j_gene: TRBJ2-5
d_gene: .
len: 15
CDR3nt: TGTGCCAGCAGCTTAGCAGTAGGCGGGCAGGAGACCCAGTACTTC
CDR3aa: CASSLAVGGQETQYF

v_gene: TRBV4-2
j_gene: TRBJ1-5
d_gene: TRBD1
len: 17
CDR3nt: TGTGCCAGCAGCCCCTACCGACAGGGGGCCTTTTCTCAGCCCCAGCATTTT
CDR3aa: CASSPYRQGAFSQPQHF

v_gene: TRBV28
j_gene: TRBJ2-7
d_gene: .
len: 17
CDR3nt: TGTGCCAGCAGGCCCCAGACACCAGGACGCCCTTCGATCGAGCAGTACTTC
CDR3aa: CASRPQTPGRPSIEQYF

v_gene: TRBV28
j_gene: TRBJ1-1
d_gene: .
len: 13
CDR3nt: TGTGCCAGCAGTTCCGAGATGAGGACTGAAGCTTTCTTT
CDR3aa: CASSSEMRTEAFF

v_gene: TRBV27
j_gene: TRBJ2-7
d_gene: .
len: 14
CDR3nt: TGTGCCAGCAGTTTATCGGGTCAGTCGATAGGGCAGTACTTC
CDR3aa: CASSLSGQSIGQYF

v_gene: TRBV28
j_gene: TRBJ2-7
d_gene: .
len: 13
CDR3nt: TGTGCCAGCGCATTAGGAGCCCCCAGCGAGCAGTACTTC
CDR3aa: CASALGAPSEQYF

v_gene: TRBV28
j_gene: TRBJ2-1
d_gene: TRBD2
len: 14
CDR3nt: TGTGCCAGCATAGGGACTAGCGGGTACAGTGAGCAGTTCTTC
CDR3aa: CASIGTSGYSEQFF

v_gene: TRBV5-1
j_gene: TRBJ2-6
d_gene: .
len: 16
CDR3nt: TGCGCCAGCAGCTTGGAGGGGGGCCCTGGGGCCAACGTCCTGACTTTC
CDR3aa: CASSLEGGPGANVLTF

v_gene: TRBV7-6
j_gene: TRBJ2-6
d_gene: TRBD1
len: 17
CDR3nt: TGTGCCAGCAACGGGGGGACAGGGCACTCTGGGGCCAACGTCCTGACTTTC
CDR3aa: CASNGGTGHSGANVLTF

v_gene: TRBV2
j_gene: TRBJ2-2
d_gene: .
len: 16
CDR3nt: TGTGCCAGCACCGCGACGGGGGCCGCGAACACCGGGGAGCTGTTTTTT
CDR3aa: CASTATGAANTGELFF

v_gene: TRBV27
j_gene: TRBJ1-3
d_gene: .
len: 16
CDR3nt: TGTGCCAGCAGTTTATTTTTCGGCCCGGGGGGAAACACCATATATTTT
CDR3aa: CASSLFFGPGGNTIYF

v_gene: TRBV29-1
j_gene: TRBJ2-6
d_gene: TRBD1
len: 17
CDR3nt: TGCAGCGTGGGGGCTACAGGGGGCACCTCTGGGGCCAACGTCCTGACTTTC
CDR3aa: CSVGATGGTSGANVLTF

v_gene: TRBV18
j_gene: TRBJ1-2
d_gene: TRBD1
len: 15
CDR3nt: TGTGCCAGCTCACCGCCGGGACAGGTTCATAATGGCTACACCTTC
CDR3aa: CASSPPGQVHNGYTF